This entry lists 26 T cell receptor beta chains sequenced from one sample in a study of beta chain features in type 1 diabetes. The isolated RNA, all of it, was reverse transcribed, so expressed TCRB transcripts were what got sequenced. Data came from immunoSEQ multiplex PCR; TCRdb stores just in-frame clones and leaves some out. The sample lists hundreds of thousands of clones, 12% to 15% occurring once. Sequenced material: central memory CD4+ T cells from blood. Source of these receptors: a man aged 25 to 40 in good health.

This clone was counted a few times. The chain employs TRBV30 and TRBJ1-1; a weak D match, TRBD1 (6 bases). The germline V gene has CDR1 GTSNPN and CDR2 SVGIG (reference sequence). V was trimmed by 0 bases and J by 0 bases, leaving 11 bases between them. The CDR3 totals 15 residues. As DNA, the CDR3 is TGTGCCTGGAGTGTATGGGGGCTCCTGAACACTGAAGCTTTCTTT. This sequence encodes CAWSVWGLLNTEAFF. Full variable domain (remainder filled in from reference TRBV30 and TRBJ1-1): SQTIHQWPATLVQPVGSPLSLECTVEGTSNPNLYWYRQAAGRGLQLLFYSVGIGQISSEVPQNLSASRPQDRQFILSSKKLLLSDSGFYLCAWSVWGLLNTEAFFGQGTRLTVV.

J is TRBJ2-3 and V is TRBV11-1; D is ambiguous. CDR3 size: 14 residues. V gave up 5 bases and J gave up 1 base, with 10 bases separating them. Germline-derived CDR1 and CDR2 are SGHAT and FQDESV (reference sequence). CDR3 DNA sequence: TGTGCCAGCAGCCAGCCCATGGGCACAGATACGCAGTATTTT. It encodes CASSQPMGTDTQYF.

In this sample, this clone turned up a few times. The chain has TRBV7-9 and TRBJ1-1, with 10 bases aligning to TRBD1. The CDR3 spans 14 residues. Germline V gene sequence: CDR1 SEHNR, CDR2 FQNEAQ (reference sequence). The V segment lost 8 bases and the J segment 4 bases; nucleotides outside the gene matches: 7. The CDR3 nucleotides read TGTGCCAGCTCTGGACAGGGGGGTAGCACTGAAGCTTTCTTT. Translated, it gives CASSGQGGSTEAFF.

This clone has just a few counts. V is TRBV29-1 and J is TRBJ1-2, with TRBD1 as a possible D gene (5 bases). From germline, CDR1 is SQVTM and CDR2 ANQGSEA. The CDR3 totals 12 residues. Trimming pared 0 bases from V and 5 bases from J, leaving 7 bases between. In nucleotides, the CDR3 is TGCAGCGTTGAAGATTCAGGGTATGGCTACACCTTC. Amino acid sequence: CSVEDSGYGYTF.

As to this clone: Germline is not matched at one junction end, which may reflect a read error. Other DNA sequences within the sample encode an identical CDR3. The chain couples TRBV7-7 to TRBJ2-5; 11 positions agree with TRBD2. The CDR3 is 14 amino acids. Germline CDR1 and CDR2: SSHAT and FNYEAQ (reference sequence). CDR3 region: CASSLAGGVETQYF. CDR3 DNA sequence: TGTGCCAGCAGCCTAGCGGGAGGAGTGGAGACCCAGTACTTC.

This clone occurred a few times. The rearrangement joins TRBV11-2 to TRBJ2-7; no firm D call. Trimming stripped 0 bases from V and 3 bases from J, with 12 bases between. Germline lookup yields CDR1 SGHAT and CDR2 FQNNGV. The CDR3 is 15 amino acids. For the CDR3, the DNA is TGTGCCAGCAGCTTAGATACCCAGGAATACTACGAGCAGTACTTC. This gives the protein CASSLDTQEYYEQYF. Supplemented by reference TRBV11-2 and TRBJ2-7, the full variable domain reads EAGVAQSPRYKIIEKRQSVAFWCNPISGHATLYWYQQILGQGPKLLIQFQNNGVVDDSQLPKDRFSAERLKGVDSTLKIQPAKLEDSAVYLCASSLDTQEYYEQYFGPGTRLTVT.

This clone appeared a few times. The chain combines TRBV29-1 with TRBJ2-7; D remains ambiguous. The V gene's germline CDR1 is SQVTM and CDR2 ANQGSEA. The CDR3 has 12 amino acids. V was clipped by 0 bases and J by 10 bases, with 13 bases between them. This chain's CDR3 is CSVEDGRAKQYF. In nucleotides, the CDR3 is TGCAGCGTTGAAGACGGAAGGGCGAAACAGTACTTC.

This clone was counted only a few times. The chain combines TRBV7-2 with TRBJ2-3, with 10 bases lining up with TRBD2. Looked up from germline, CDR1 is SGHTA and CDR2 is FQGNSA. The trim removed 3 bases at V and 2 bases at J, leaving 8 bases unmatched. This CDR3 has 17 amino acids. The CDR3 sequence: CASSLPPSGRVTDTQYF. Written as DNA, the CDR3 is TGTGCCAGCAGCTTGCCTCCTAGCGGGAGAGTCACAGATACGCAGTATTTT.

The CDR3 nucleotides read TGTGCCAGCAGCTCAGGTGTCATGAACGAGCAGTACTTC. Translation gives CASSSGVMNEQYF. This chain links TRBV11-2 with TRBJ2-7, with D unresolved. This CDR3 has 13 residues. V lost 4 bases and J lost 5, with 12 bases in between. The germline gives CDR1 SGHAT, CDR2 FQNNGV.

The chain combines TRBV5-1 with TRBJ2-3; D is possibly TRBD1 or TRBD2 (6 bases each). The CDR3 consists of 15 residues. Looked up from germline, CDR1 is SGHRS and CDR2 is YFSETQ. The V end was cut by 4 bases, the J end by 2 bases, with 14 bases between. CDR3 nucleotide sequence: TGCGCCAGCAGCCCTCAGGGGAGGTCCACAGATACGCAGTATTTT. This gives the protein CASSPQGRSTDTQYF.

A note on this clone: A read error may explain this, as a much larger clone is one base away. This sequence joins TRBV5-4 and TRBJ2-2; D ambiguous. Germline V CDR1 and CDR2: SGHNT, YYREEE (reference sequence). This CDR3 region has 15 residues. V lost 2 bases and J lost 0, with 8 bases in between. As DNA, the CDR3 is TGTGCCAGCAGCTTAGGACCCGCGAACACCGGGGAGCTGTTTTTT. As protein: CASSLGPANTGELFF.

The chain couples TRBV4-3 to TRBJ1-5; possible D gene TRBD1, 5 bases. The CDR3 contains 16 residues. The germline V gene has CDR1 LGHNA and CDR2 YSLEER. The V end lost 0 bases, the J end lost 3 bases, and 12 bases lay between the germline ends. The CDR3 sequence: CASSQDSQGDNQPQHF. DNA of the CDR3: TGCGCCAGCAGCCAAGATTCGCAGGGCGACAATCAGCCCCAGCATTTT.

CDR3 protein: CASSRRTGGGYNEQFF. The CDR3 DNA reads as TGTGCCAGCAGCCGAAGGACAGGGGGCGGCTACAATGAGCAGTTCTTC. V usage is TRBV6-6 and J usage is TRBJ2-1; TRBD1 agrees at 11 bases. CDR1 and CDR2 from the germline V gene are MNHNY and SVGAGI (reference sequence). This CDR3 is 16 amino acids long. Losses at the gene ends were 6 bases for V and 3 bases for J; bases not matched to a gene: 7.

This clone has more than one count but fewer than ten. The CDR3 loop is CAWTDSPGPDTQYF. For the CDR3, the DNA is TGTGCCTGGACCGACTCCCCTGGCCCAGATACGCAGTATTTT. This chain joins TRBV30 and TRBJ2-3; D gene unclear. This CDR3 spans 14 amino acids. V was clipped by 4 bases and J by 4 bases, with 15 bases between them. Germline lookup yields CDR1 GTSNPN and CDR2 SVGIG (reference sequence).

This clone has a handful of counts. The gene calls are TRBV2 and TRBJ2-3, with 9 bases matching TRBD2. This CDR3 has 16 amino acids. Trimming took 6 bases from V and 0 from J; bases not matched to a gene: 7. CDR1 and CDR2 from the germline V gene are SNHLY and FYNNEI. CDR3 sequence: CASRKLAGASTDTQYF. The CDR3 DNA is TGTGCCAGCAGGAAACTAGCGGGCGCAAGCACAGATACGCAGTATTTT.

The chain has TRBV30 and TRBJ1-5, with 8 bases aligning to TRBD1. Germline V gene lookup returns CDR1 GTSNPN and CDR2 SVGIG (reference sequence). This CDR3 spans 17 amino acids. Losses at the gene ends were 1 base for V and 6 bases for J; bases not matched to a gene: 14. The CDR3 loop reads CAWSADRTGIPSQPQHF. The DNA for the CDR3 is TGTGCCTGGAGTGCTGACCGGACAGGGATCCCCAGTCAGCCCCAGCATTTT.

As to this clone: The sample contains more than one DNA sequence encoding this CDR3. J is TRBJ2-1 and V is TRBV9; tentatively, D is TRBD2 (5 bases). Trimming left V 4 bases short and J 0 bases short, with 11 bases between. The CDR3 runs 15 residues. Germline V gene lookup returns CDR1 SGDLS and CDR2 YYNGEE. CDR3 loop: CASSSSGSSYNEQFF. CDR3 nucleotide sequence: TGTGCCAGCAGCTCGAGCGGTAGCTCCTACAATGAGCAGTTCTTC.

CDR3 DNA: TGTGCCAGCAGCTTAGATACAGGGGGCTCACACAATGAGCAGTTCTTC. As protein: CASSLDTGGSHNEQFF. The genes are TRBV7-3 and TRBJ2-1; 9 bases align to TRBD1. The CDR3 sequence is 16 residues long. Germline V lookup: CDR1 SGHTA, CDR2 FQGTGA. Germline trimming cut 2 bases from V and 5 bases from J; bases unmatched to any gene: 7.

In DNA form, the CDR3 reads TGCGCCAGCAGCCAGGTCCGGGACCGGGGCAATGAGCAGTTCTTC. Translated: CASSQVRDRGNEQFF. The chain recombines TRBV4-1 with TRBJ2-1; D tentatively reads TRBD1 or TRBD2 (5 bases each). V was shortened by 3 bases and J by 6 bases, with 15 bases between the two germline ends. In germline, CDR1 is MGHRA, CDR2 YSYEKL. The CDR3 consists of 15 residues.

V gene TRBV6-6 combines with J gene TRBJ2-7; D possibly corresponds to TRBD1 (5 bases). V was trimmed by 5 bases and J by 4 bases, leaving 15 bases between them. The germline V gene has CDR1 MNHNY and CDR2 SVGAGI (reference sequence). The CDR3 loop spans 14 amino acids. CDR3 region: CASSLRYAGYEQYV. The DNA for the CDR3 is TGTGCCAGCAGTCTACGTTACGCAGGGTACGAGCAGTACGTC.

This chain links TRBV5-4 with TRBJ1-2; D remains ambiguous. CDR1 SGHNT and CDR2 YYREEE come from the germline V gene (reference sequence). This CDR3 region has 13 residues. With 1 base removed from V and 4 bases from J, the gap between germline ends came to 8 bases. The CDR3 here is CASSLSALYGYTF. In DNA, the CDR3 is TGTGCCAGCAGCTTGTCTGCGCTCTATGGCTACACCTTC.

This clone was found a few times. The chain links TRBV6-6 to TRBJ1-3; no firm D call. The CDR3 is 15 amino acids. Trimming took 2 bases from V and 0 from J, leaving 8 bases between them. CDR1 and CDR2 from the germline V gene are MNHNY and SVGAGI (reference sequence). CDR3 loop: CASSYRTSSGNTIYF. The CDR3 region has the DNA TGTGCCAGCAGTTACAGGACGAGCTCTGGAAACACCATATATTTT.

This clone has just a few counts. The chain combines TRBV11-2 with TRBJ2-3; TRBD2 is a possible D gene (6 bases). The germline V and J ends were trimmed by 5 bases and 0 bases, with 18 bases remaining between them. The germline gives CDR1 SGHAT, CDR2 FQNNGV. The CDR3 covers 17 residues. The CDR3 here is CASSQDFSGPSTDTQYF. As DNA, the CDR3 is TGTGCCAGCAGCCAAGATTTTAGCGGACCCAGCACAGATACGCAGTATTTT.

This chain uses TRBV5-4 with TRBJ1-1; 9 nucleotides agree with TRBD1. Germline V gene data show CDR1 as SGHNT and CDR2 as YYREEE (reference sequence). V gave up 4 bases and J gave up 5 bases; unmatched junction bases: 3. The CDR3 length is 13 residues. The CDR3 sequence is CASSRTGETEAFF. The DNA for the CDR3 is TGTGCCAGCAGCCGGACAGGGGAGACTGAAGCTTTCTTT.

This chain uses TRBV7-2 with TRBJ2-7, with D tentatively TRBD1 (6 bases). Germline V gives CDR1 SGHTA, CDR2 FQGNSA. V was pared by 3 bases and J by 5 bases, with 20 bases between. This CDR3 comprises 16 residues. CDR3 DNA sequence: TGTGCCAGCAGCTTTACCCCGGGCAGGGGATCGGACGAGCAGTACTTC. This sequence encodes CASSFTPGRGSDEQYF.

A word on this clone: At the DNA level, this CDR3 is encoded by other sequences in the same sample as well. The gene calls are TRBV7-8 and TRBJ1-1; 8 bases fit TRBD1. Germline values: CDR1 SGHVS, CDR2 FQNEAQ. V lost 2 bases and J lost 4; bases outside the gene matches: 0. The CDR3 extends over 13 amino acids. CDR3 in DNA: TGTGCCAGCAGCTTAACAGGGGGCACTGAAGCTTTCTTT. It encodes CASSLTGGTEAFF. Full variable domain (remainder filled in from reference TRBV7-8 and TRBJ1-1): GAGVSQSPRYKVAKRGQDVALRCDPISGHVSLFWYQQALGQGPEFLTYFQNEAQLDKSGLPSDRFFAERPEGSVSTLKIQRTQQEDSAVYLCASSLTGGTEAFFGQGTRLTVV.